These 5 T cell receptor beta chains came from one sample sequenced in a study of glioma-infiltrating T cells. TCR alpha and beta CDR3 regions were amplified from RNA using iRepertoire nested multiplex PCR. TCRdb independently ran MiXCR on the multiplex PCR reads; one entry per CDR3 protein. This table holds about 44,000 distinct CDR3 sequences, more than 20% found once. Sequenced: glioma tissue, nonneoplastic brain tissue, or PBMCs (not recorded which). Receptors originate from a human donor with low-grade glioma or glioblastoma, undergoing nonglioma brain surgery, or in good health (not recorded which).

This clonotype was detected only a few times. The chain employs TRBV12-3 or TRBV12-4 and TRBJ1-5, with no clear D. Trimming removed 2 bases at V and 9 bases at J, with 14 bases between. The CDR3 is 14 amino acids. The CDR3 loop reads CASSLKVVSAPQHF. Written as DNA, the CDR3 is TGTGCCAGCAGTTTAAAGGTGGTGAGTGCGCCCCAGCATTTT.

A few counts support this clonotype. This chain joins TRBV5-1 and TRBJ2-1, with TRBD2 as a possible D gene (7 bases). CDR1 is SGHRS, CDR2 YFSETQ, per germline. This CDR3 is 15 amino acids long. The germline V and J ends were trimmed by 0 bases and 12 bases, with 19 bases remaining between them. The CDR3 region has the DNA TGCGCCAGCAGCTTGGCCCCGGGGGGCCAGCTTGCGCAGTTCTTC. As protein: CASSLAPGGQLAQFF.

This clonotype has at least ten counts. The chain recombines TRBV6-1 with TRBJ2-3; D gene ambiguous. CDR3 size: 12 residues. The V end lost 6 bases, the J end lost 9 bases, and 13 bases lay between the germline ends. CDR1 and CDR2 (germline): MNHNS, SASEGT. The CDR3 DNA is TGTGCCAGCAGCCCCGGGCCGGGCACGCAGTATTTT. Protein: CASSPGPGTQYF.

Ten or more counts support this clonotype. This rearrangement joins TRBV7-9 to TRBJ2-2, with D unclear. V was trimmed by 3 bases and J by 5 bases, leaving 10 bases between them. CDR3 length: 14 residues. Germline V lookup: CDR1 SEHNR, CDR2 FQNEAQ (reference sequence). CDR3 nucleotide sequence: TGTGCCAGCAGCTTGCACAGATCAACCGGGGAGCTGTTTTTT. It specifies CASSLHRSTGELFF.

This clonotype was observed many times. The gene calls are TRBV4-2 and TRBJ2-5, with 7 bases fitting TRBD1. This CDR3 comprises 17 residues. V shed 3 bases and J 6 bases; nucleotides not matched to a gene: 16. Germline CDR1 is LGHNA and CDR2 is YNFKEQ. The CDR3 here is CASSQERQGNTGKTQYF. In DNA form, the CDR3 reads TGTGCCAGCAGCCAGGAGCGACAGGGTAATACGGGGAAGACCCAGTACTTC.